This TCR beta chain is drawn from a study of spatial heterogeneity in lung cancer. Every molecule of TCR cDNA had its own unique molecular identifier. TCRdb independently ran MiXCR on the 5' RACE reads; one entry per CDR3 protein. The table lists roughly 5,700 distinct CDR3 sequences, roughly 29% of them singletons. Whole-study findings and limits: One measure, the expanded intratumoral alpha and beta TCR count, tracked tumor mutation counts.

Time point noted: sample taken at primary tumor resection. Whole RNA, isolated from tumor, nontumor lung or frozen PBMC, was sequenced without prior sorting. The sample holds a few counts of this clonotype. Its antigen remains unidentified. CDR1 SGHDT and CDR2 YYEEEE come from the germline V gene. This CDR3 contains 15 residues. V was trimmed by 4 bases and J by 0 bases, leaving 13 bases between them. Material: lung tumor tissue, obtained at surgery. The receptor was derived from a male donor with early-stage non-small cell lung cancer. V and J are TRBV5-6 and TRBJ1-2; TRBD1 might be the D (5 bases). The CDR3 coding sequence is TGTGCCAGCAGCCCAGGGAGGAACTCTAACTATGGCTACACCTTC. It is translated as CASSPGRNSNYGYTF. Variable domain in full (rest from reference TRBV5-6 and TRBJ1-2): DAGVTQSPTHLIKTRGQQVTLRCSPKSGHDTVSWYQQALGQGPQFIFQYYEEEERQRGNFPDRFSGHQFPNYSSELNVNALLLGDSALYLCASSPGRNSNYGYTFGSGTRLTVV.